The clone carrying this TCR beta chain is medium-sized in the sample. Antigen: not known. Researchers used the Oncomine TCR Beta short-read assay to sequence DNA from cultured CD4+ T cells. TCRdb reprocessed the PCR reads with MiXCR, giving one entry per CDR3 protein. The table includes some 11,000 distinct CDR3 sequences, roughly 40% detected once. Described treatment: roughly 10-day PBMC culture with coronavirus spike peptide pools or control peptides (ViraFEST assay). Germline-derived CDR1 and CDR2 are MGHRA and YSYEKL. CDR3 size: 18 residues. Trimming at V came to 4 bases and at J to 0 bases, leaving 11 bases not matched to a gene. This record belongs to a study of vaccination and CD4 T cells after COVID-19.

The sequence was obtained from a human donor who had recovered from COVID-19. The source was CD4+ T cells from blood, cultured in vitro, collected after SARS-CoV-2 vaccination. The chain employs TRBV4-1 and TRBJ1-1; 10 nucleotides agree with TRBD1. The CDR3 here is CASSPGQGTGGLNTEAFF. The CDR3 DNA sequence: TGCGCCAGCAGCCCGGGACAGGGGACTGGGGGTTTGAACACTGAAGCTTTCTTT.